This TCR beta chain was recorded in a study of blood T cell repertoires in COVID-19. Study background: Each recovered donor of Cohort 3 presented with two negative PCRs, clearance, or symptom resolution. The study drew acute and convalescent COVID-19 samples from the United States, Italy and Spain.

V lost 4 bases, J lost 0 bases, and 6 bases stayed unmatched. The CDR3 contains 15 residues. Germline CDR1 SGHRS, CDR2 YFSETQ. Individuals aged roughly 18 to 100 years were recruited from 24 US areas. Grouping used clinical history reported by participants in a survey and questionnaire. TCRdb's table, derived via immunoSEQ multiplex PCR, lists solely in-frame clones and lacks some. The sample lists around 360,000 clones, about 90% seen once, with approximately 1.9% in the top ten. The clonotype was recovered from a man aged 35-49 years in a cohort exposed to, infected with or recovered from COVID-19 (not recorded which). J is TRBJ2-7 and V is TRBV5-1; 8 bases fit TRBD2. Sequenced sample: PBMCs or T cells enriched from blood (not recorded which). CDR3 DNA sequence: TGCGCCAGCAGCCCTACCGGGAGGGCCTCCTACGAGCAGTACTTC. Protein sequence: CASSPTGRASYEQYF.